This T cell receptor (beta chain) was recovered during a study of CD8+ T cells in alopecia areata. Study-wide points: Administration of tofacitinib significantly diminished scalp clonality and expanded CD8+ clones within the top 100.

A note on this clone: Antigen unknown.

The treatment denotes: oral pan-JAK inhibitor, 5-10 mg twice daily. Peripheral blood and lesional scalp punch biopsies came from alopecia areata patients. PBMCs, the starting material, were the source of sorted CD4+ and CD8+ T cells. Extracted from the samples, RNA was reverse transcribed into cDNA to serve as the sequencing template. Sequenced by immunoSEQ multiplex PCR; TCRdb stores in-frame clones only, minus some. In the table there are 150,000 to 200,000 clones, roughly 60% of which are singletons. This CDR3 has 12 amino acids. V was shortened by 7 bases and J by 1 base, with 10 bases between the two germline ends. Germline V CDR1 and CDR2: SQVTM, ANQGSEA.

The sequence came from a human donor with alopecia areata. The input for sequencing was CD4+ T cells sorted from blood, taken at week 24, from a patient treated with tofacitinib. This chain uses TRBV29-1 with TRBJ1-2; D unresolved. The CDR3 DNA reads TGCAGCGCCGCCGGGAGTAACTATGGCTACACCTTC. This sequence encodes CSAAGSNYGYTF.